This is a list of T cell receptor beta chains from one sample in a study of vaccination effects on CD4 cells after COVID-19. These TCRs are of unknown antigen specificity. TCRdb keeps only in-frame clones here, not all; method: immunoSEQ multiplex PCR. Among 20,000 to 30,000 clones, approximately 80% were seen once, and the ten largest hold roughly 21%. The material was CD4+ T cells from PBMCs cultured with HCoV-NL63 spike peptides, obtained before COVID-19 vaccination. These receptors originate from a human donor who had a prior SARS-CoV-2 infection. Each CDR3 is given with its conserved first and last residue. D genes are given only for firm matches. The listing skips clone size in some rows; elsewhere it reads once, few, many or a size class.

V gene: TRBV24-1
J gene: TRBJ1-4
D gene: TRBD1
clone size: -
CDR3 DNA: TGTGCCACCAGTGACGGGACAGGCGGAAATGAAAAACTGTTTTTT
CDR3 protein: CATSDGTGGNEKLFF

V gene: TRBV13
J gene: TRBJ2-6
D gene: -
clone size: -
CDR3 DNA: TGTGCCAGCATCCCCCGAGGGACTGGGGCCAACGTCCTGACTTTC
CDR3 protein: CASIPRGTGANVLTF

V gene: TRBV7-8
J gene: TRBJ2-3
D gene: -
clone size: -
CDR3 DNA: TGTGCCAGCAGCCCCCAAATAGCTTTGGGCACAGATACGCAGTATTTT
CDR3 protein: CASSPQIALGTDTQYF

V gene: TRBV3-1/TRBV3-2
J gene: TRBJ1-1
D gene: -
clone size: -
CDR3 DNA: TGTGCCAGCAGCCAAGGGGTTGCCACTGAAGCTTTCTTT
CDR3 protein: CASSQGVATEAFF

V gene: TRBV4-2
J gene: TRBJ1-2
D gene: TRBD1
clone size: -
CDR3 DNA: TGTGCCAGCAGCCAAGATAGGGGGCGTATAGGCTACACCTTC
CDR3 protein: CASSQDRGRIGYTF

V gene: TRBV19
J gene: TRBJ2-7
D gene: -
clone size: -
CDR3 DNA: TGTGCCAGTAGCTGGGTGGGGGGATCTACCTACGAGCAGTACTTC
CDR3 protein: CASSWVGGSTYEQYF

V gene: TRBV30
J gene: TRBJ2-1
D gene: -
clone size: -
CDR3 DNA: TGTGCCTGGAGTGTGACTACCGTCACCGGAGAGCAGTTCTTC
CDR3 protein: CAWSVTTVTGEQFF

V gene: TRBV7-2
J gene: TRBJ1-5
D gene: -
clone size: -
CDR3 DNA: TGTGCCAGCAGCGTGGGGCAGGGACATCGAAGCAATCAGCCCCAGCATTTT
CDR3 protein: CASSVGQGHRSNQPQHF

V gene: TRBV7-2
J gene: TRBJ1-3
D gene: -
clone size: -
CDR3 DNA: TGTGCCAGCAGCTTCCTGTCTGGAAACACCATATATTTT
CDR3 protein: CASSFLSGNTIYF

V gene: TRBV2
J gene: TRBJ1-2
D gene: -
clone size: -
CDR3 DNA: TGTGCCAGCAGTCGCCATTCTGAGGGCTACACCTTC
CDR3 protein: CASSRHSEGYTF

V gene: TRBV11-2
J gene: TRBJ2-5
D gene: -
clone size: -
CDR3 DNA: TGTGCCAGCAGCTTAGTTCCGGTACCGGGGGCCCAGTACTTC
CDR3 protein: CASSLVPVPGAQYF

V gene: TRBV29-1
J gene: TRBJ2-3
D gene: -
clone size: -
CDR3 DNA: TGCAGCATTCTGGCATACCCTAAGCCAGATACGCAGTATTTT
CDR3 protein: CSILAYPKPDTQYF

V gene: TRBV6-5
J gene: TRBJ2-3
D gene: TRBD2
clone size: once
CDR3 DNA: TGTGCCATCCGTAGCGGGGCGACAGATACGCAGTATTTT
CDR3 protein: CAIRSGATDTQYF

V gene: TRBV5-4
J gene: TRBJ1-4
D gene: -
clone size: -
CDR3 DNA: TGTGCCAGCAGCAGGGGCTCGGGGGGTAATGAAAAACTGTTTTTT
CDR3 protein: CASSRGSGGNEKLFF

V gene: TRBV9
J gene: TRBJ2-1
D gene: TRBD2
clone size: few
CDR3 DNA: TGTGCCAGCAGCGTAGGTCGTACTAGCGACTACAATGAGCAGTTCTTC
CDR3 protein: CASSVGRTSDYNEQFF

V gene: TRBV7-3
J gene: TRBJ2-1
D gene: TRBD2
clone size: -
CDR3 DNA: TGTGCCAGCAGCCCAGGGGCGGGGGGGCCGTACAATGAGCAGTTCTTC
CDR3 protein: CASSPGAGGPYNEQFF

V gene: TRBV10-3
J gene: TRBJ1-6
D gene: -
clone size: few
CDR3 DNA: TGTGCCATCAGTGAGTCCACAGGGTTCAATTCACCCCTCCACTTT
CDR3 protein: CAISESTGFNSPLHF

V gene: TRBV19
J gene: TRBJ2-6
D gene: TRBD1
clone size: -
CDR3 DNA: TGTGCCAGTAGTATACAATTGGACAGGGCCCTCTCTGGGGCCAACGTCCTGACTTTC
CDR3 protein: CASSIQLDRALSGANVLTF

V gene: TRBV6-5
J gene: TRBJ1-4
D gene: -
clone size: -
CDR3 DNA: TGTGCCAGCAGTTACGACCCCGGGACGGGTAATGAAAAACTGTTTTTT
CDR3 protein: CASSYDPGTGNEKLFF

V gene: TRBV3-1/TRBV3-2
J gene: TRBJ2-1
D gene: -
clone size: once
CDR3 DNA: TGTGCCAGCAGCCAAATTGGAGGGATGAGCTCCTACAATGAGCAGTTCTTC
CDR3 protein: CASSQIGGMSSYNEQFF

V gene: TRBV5-1
J gene: TRBJ2-5
D gene: TRBD1
clone size: -
CDR3 DNA: TGCGCCAGCAGCTTGGAAGGGGGCCTCCAAGAGACCCAGTACTTC
CDR3 protein: CASSLEGGLQETQYF

V gene: TRBV5-1
J gene: TRBJ1-1
D gene: -
clone size: -
CDR3 DNA: TGCGCCAGCAGCGTCCCGGAGGGGTACACTGAAGCTTTCTTT
CDR3 protein: CASSVPEGYTEAFF

V gene: TRBV5-4
J gene: TRBJ2-3
D gene: -
clone size: -
CDR3 DNA: TGTGCCAGCAATCGCGGTAGCACTACAGATACGCAGTATTTT
CDR3 protein: CASNRGSTTDTQYF

V gene: TRBV4-1
J gene: TRBJ2-5
D gene: -
clone size: once
CDR3 DNA: TGCGCCAGCAGCCAATCGTTTACCCTCGGCTCCGGCAGGCTAGAGACCCAGTACTTC
CDR3 protein: CASSQSFTLGSGRLETQYF

V gene: TRBV9
J gene: TRBJ2-1
D gene: -
clone size: -
CDR3 DNA: TGTGCCAGCAGCGTAGATTCTAGAACAGCCGGTGAGCAGTTCTTC
CDR3 protein: CASSVDSRTAGEQFF

V gene: TRBV9
J gene: TRBJ2-1
D gene: -
clone size: once
CDR3 DNA: TGTGCCAGCAGCGCGGGGGGGGACAGTAGGATCTTC
CDR3 protein: CASSAGGDSRIF

V gene: TRBV29-1
J gene: TRBJ2-1
D gene: -
clone size: few
CDR3 DNA: TGCAGCGTTGAAGATAGGAAGGGATACAATGAGCAGTTCTTC
CDR3 protein: CSVEDRKGYNEQFF

V gene: TRBV6-5
J gene: TRBJ1-6
D gene: -
clone size: -
CDR3 DNA: TGTGCCAGCAGTTACGACACATATTCACCCCTCCACTTT
CDR3 protein: CASSYDTYSPLHF

V gene: TRBV15
J gene: TRBJ1-1
D gene: -
clone size: -
CDR3 DNA: TGTGCCACCAGCAGAGGCACAGGGAGGACTGAAGCTTTCTTT
CDR3 protein: CATSRGTGRTEAFF

V gene: TRBV6-5
J gene: TRBJ2-7
D gene: -
clone size: -
CDR3 DNA: TGTGCCAGCAGCCTGGGGGGGACACAACCCTACGAGCAGTACTTC
CDR3 protein: CASSLGGTQPYEQYF

V gene: TRBV5-1
J gene: TRBJ2-3
D gene: -
clone size: -
CDR3 DNA: TGCGCCAGCAGACAACAGGCGAGCACAGATACGCAGTATTTT
CDR3 protein: CASRQQASTDTQYF

V gene: TRBV18
J gene: TRBJ1-5
D gene: -
clone size: -
CDR3 DNA: TGTGCCAGCTCACCAGCCCAAAGGGATCAGCCCCAGCATTTT
CDR3 protein: CASSPAQRDQPQHF

V gene: TRBV19
J gene: TRBJ1-2
D gene: TRBD1
clone size: -
CDR3 DNA: TGTGCCAGTAGTATATTTCCGGGACAGGGGCGCGGCTACACCTTC
CDR3 protein: CASSIFPGQGRGYTF

V gene: TRBV7-8
J gene: TRBJ1-1
D gene: -
clone size: -
CDR3 DNA: TGTGCCAGCAGCTTAGGAGGACTGTGGAACACTGAAGCTTTCTTT
CDR3 protein: CASSLGGLWNTEAFF

V gene: TRBV7-2
J gene: TRBJ1-3
D gene: -
clone size: -
CDR3 DNA: TGTGCCAGCAGCTCGGGGCCGACTAGAGGAAACACCATATATTTT
CDR3 protein: CASSSGPTRGNTIYF

V gene: TRBV7-9
J gene: TRBJ2-2
D gene: -
clone size: -
CDR3 DNA: TGTGCCAGCAGCTTAGGAGGGAACACCGGGGAGCTGTTTTTT
CDR3 protein: CASSLGGNTGELFF

V gene: TRBV5-1
J gene: TRBJ2-7
D gene: TRBD1
clone size: -
CDR3 DNA: TGCGCCAGCAGCCTGTGGGGGACAGGGGGCGAGCAGTACTTC
CDR3 protein: CASSLWGTGGEQYF

V gene: TRBV11-3
J gene: TRBJ1-6
D gene: -
clone size: -
CDR3 DNA: TGTGCCAGCAGCTTAGAGCAGGGGACATCACCCCTCCACTTT
CDR3 protein: CASSLEQGTSPLHF

V gene: TRBV19
J gene: TRBJ2-7
D gene: -
clone size: once
CDR3 DNA: TGTGCCAGTAGTATCTGGTCAGGGGATCACGAGCAGTACTTC
CDR3 protein: CASSIWSGDHEQYF

V gene: TRBV7-9
J gene: TRBJ2-1
D gene: -
clone size: -
CDR3 DNA: TGTGCCAGCAGCTCCGACCGGGATAACAATGAGCAGTTCTTC
CDR3 protein: CASSSDRDNNEQFF

V gene: TRBV27
J gene: TRBJ2-2
D gene: -
clone size: -
CDR3 DNA: TGTGCCAGCAGTTTAGACCAGTACACCGGGGAGCTGTTTTTT
CDR3 protein: CASSLDQYTGELFF

V gene: TRBV11-3
J gene: TRBJ2-5
D gene: -
clone size: -
CDR3 DNA: TGTGCCAGCAGCTTAGTTCTGGCAGCAGAGACCCAGTACTTC
CDR3 protein: CASSLVLAAETQYF

V gene: TRBV2
J gene: TRBJ1-5
D gene: -
clone size: once
CDR3 DNA: TGTGCCAGCAGAGCAACAGGGAGCAATCAGCCCCAGCATTTT
CDR3 protein: CASRATGSNQPQHF

V gene: TRBV30
J gene: TRBJ1-1
D gene: -
clone size: -
CDR3 DNA: TGTGCCTGGAGTGTACGGGGGCGAGCTTTCTTT
CDR3 protein: CAWSVRGRAFF

V gene: TRBV5-1
J gene: TRBJ1-2
D gene: TRBD1
clone size: -
CDR3 DNA: TGCGCCAGCCGCCCGGGACAGGGCTTGGGAGGCTACACCTTC
CDR3 protein: CASRPGQGLGGYTF

V gene: TRBV7-2
J gene: TRBJ1-1
D gene: -
clone size: -
CDR3 DNA: TGTGCCAGCAGCCCACAATTGAACACTGAAGCTTTCTTT
CDR3 protein: CASSPQLNTEAFF

V gene: TRBV7-2
J gene: TRBJ2-2
D gene: -
clone size: few
CDR3 DNA: TGTGCCAGCAGCTTATCCGGGTTCGGGGAGCTGTTTTTT
CDR3 protein: CASSLSGFGELFF

V gene: TRBV4-1
J gene: TRBJ1-2
D gene: -
clone size: -
CDR3 DNA: TGCGCCAGCAGCCAAGATTTAGAACACTTGGTGGGCTACACCTTC
CDR3 protein: CASSQDLEHLVGYTF